This TCR beta chain was identified during a study of T cells in Graves' hyperthyroidism and ophthalmopathy. There were TCR beta CDR3 regions amplified from RNA transcripts. Using the HTBI primer set, a first-round RT-PCR was run on the TCR CDR3. TCRdb reanalysed the multiplex PCR reads using MiXCR and keeps one entry per CDR3 protein. Of approximately 710,000 distinct CDR3 sequences in the sample, 17% were seen once. V shed 1 base and J shed 0 bases, with 11 bases lying between them. Germline V gives CDR1 SGHTA, CDR2 FQGNSA. The CDR3 sequence is 16 residues long. This clonotype was detected ten times or more.

Sequencing used blood. The sequence was collected from a man aged 45-65 years with Graves' hyperthyroidism. V is TRBV7-2 and J is TRBJ2-3; D not resolved. CDR3 region: CASSLGWVPSTDTQYF. Written as DNA, the CDR3 is TGTGCCAGCAGCTTAGGCTGGGTCCCTAGCACAGATACGCAGTATTTT.